Listed here is a single T cell receptor beta chain. Its cognate antigen is unknown. The data stem from a study of T cells expressing NK-cell markers. On the study more broadly: Sorted CD3+CD56-NKG2C+, CD3+CD56+NKG2C+ and CD3+CD56+NKG2C- T cells supplied the TCR beta repertoires. Eight donors were sequenced, of whom seven were HCMV-seropositive, while the remaining one was HCMV-seronegative. The study's findings and limits: As a fraction of CD8+ T cells, dominant NKG2C+ clonotypes reached about 1.0-7.0% in 5 to 7 donors. One observes that, in several donors, these clonotypes were also the leading ones within the CD3+CD56-NKG2C+ fraction.

The CDR3 covers 15 residues. Germline V lookup: CDR1 SGDLS, CDR2 YYNGEE. TCRdb reanalyzed the 5' RACE reads, giving one entry per CDR3 protein sequence and no DNA. This sample carries some 450,000 distinct CDR3 sequences, with more than 7% going to the ten biggest clones. Sequencing was performed on blood T cells: a sorted CD56 or NKG2C T cell subset, CD4+ or CD8+ T cells, or bulk PBMC T cells (not recorded which). J is TRBJ2-3 and V is TRBV9; the TCRdb call, TRBD1, lacks DNA for checking. This clonotype was sampled from a woman aged 18 to 75 in good health. The CDR3 region is CASSPAGSLTDTQYF.